This T cell receptor beta chain appears in the sequencing data of a study of glioma-infiltrating T cells after dendritic cell vaccination. Study in general: Monocyte-derived dendritic cells, cultured 7 to 8 days with IL-4 and GM-CSF, were pulsed with autologous tumor lysate.

The germline V and J ends were trimmed by 0 bases and 5 bases, with 11 bases remaining between them. Germline V gives CDR1 SGHNT, CDR2 YYREEE (reference sequence). The CDR3 consists of 15 residues. Noted time point: after dendritic cell vaccination, including at tumor progression/relapse. The immunoSEQ assay amplified TCRB CDR3 from up to about 2 ug DNA. The PCR used 60 V beta and 13 J beta primers. Sequenced by immunoSEQ multiplex PCR; TCRdb stores in-frame clones only, minus some. Here the sample spans 65,000 to 80,000 clones, over 75% being singletons. The sequence came from a human donor with glioblastoma. Sequencing used blood, obtained after dendritic cell vaccination. The rearrangement uses TRBV5-4 and TRBJ2-2; perhaps TRBD2 as D (5 bases). CDR3 loop: CASSLGQKRTGELFF. The DNA for the CDR3 is TGTGCCAGCAGCTTGGGGCAGAAGCGGACCGGGGAGCTGTTTTTT. Full variable domain (outside the CDR3, taken from reference TRBV5-4 and TRBJ2-2): ETGVTQSPTHLIKTRGQQVTLRCSSQSGHNTVSWYQQALGQGPQFIFQYYREEENGRGNFPPRFSGLQFPNYSSELNVNALELDDSALYLCASSLGQKRTGELFFGEGSRLTVL.